The T cell receptor (beta chain) under discussion was sequenced for a study of CXCR3-negative and CXCR3-positive naive CD8 T cells (dated by TCRdb to about 2019). Notes on the research overall: In total, 130 million to 150 million TRB reads were obtained, which works out to roughly 1.5 +/- 0.3 million reads per library. Naive subsets from 5 or 6 donors and memory cells from 3 donors were included in the TRBV-TRBJ cluster analysis. Diversity and physicochemical repertoire analyses covered some eleven donors pooled from two independent experiments. Overall results and qualifications from the work: Comparably high repertoire diversity was found in both naive subsets, whereas much lower repertoire diversity was found in memory CD8+ T cells. Freshly isolated PBMCs were used for most assays because CXCR3 expression partially decreased after cryopreservation. Because surface CD5, which is linked to self-reactivity in mice, was comparable between the naive subsets, TCR interaction strength was also inferred from TRB CDR3 physicochemical properties. Compared with CXCR3-negative naive cells, CXCR3-positive naive cells had TRB CDR3s with higher hydrophobicity (lower Kidera factor 4), lower energy, and higher strength and volume indices. Within the same donor, TRBV-TRBJ usage looked similar between naive CXCR3-negative and CXCR3-positive cells, but memory cells had distinct patterns.

On this clonotype itself: This receptor's antigen is unknown.

Each CD8+ T cell subset was flow-sorted in triplicate, and 300,000 cells per subset were placed directly into RLT lysis buffer. To keep memory contaminants out, a stringent definition of naive CD8+ T cells was applied: CD45RO-CCR7+CD27+CD95-. Peripheral blood mononuclear cells were isolated from buffy coats using standard density gradient centrifugation. Naive CXCR3-negative and CXCR3-positive CD8+ T cells were flow-sorted using a FACSAria III. An RNeasy Mini Kit was used to extract total RNA from the sorted cells. TCRdb shows the sequencer as NextSeq 550. The Human TCR Profiling Kit (MiLaboratory) was used to prepare UMI-labeled 5' RACE TRB cDNA libraries. The full amount of extracted RNA was used for cDNA synthesis, and the full amount of resulting cDNA was used for PCR amplification. Libraries were prepared in parallel using an identical number of PCR cycles. On the study's bioinformatics: About 57,000 +/- 9,900 unique UMI-labeled TRB cDNA molecules per library were extracted with MIGEC and MiXCR, with at least two reads per UMI required. On average, each library contained approximately 40,000 +/- 10,000 functional in-frame TRB CDR3 nucleotide clonotypes without stop codons. After downsampling to 5000 UMI-labeled TRB molecules per sample, diversity metrics such as normalized Shannon-Wiener and Chao1 were calculated in VDJtools. Clonotype-size-weighted physicochemical properties of the central five CDR3 residues (interaction energy, strength, volume and Kidera factor 4) were computed in VDJtools. Once TCRdb had reprocessed the reads, it stored one entry per CDR3 protein sequence and supplied no DNA. None of the V and J calls come from the authors' own analysis; TCRdb made them. This sample's listing comprises about 50,000 distinct CDR3 sequences. The top ten hold around 0.6% of the sample.

The sample consisted of naive CXCR3+ CD8+ T cells from blood. This specimen's cell subset or site label, interpreted: CD45RO-CCR7+CD27+CD95- naive CD8+ T cells expressing CXCR3 (TNR3+). The TCR sequence derives from a human donor in good health. Some clones in this sample may be carry-over from other donors' samples.

The CDR3 region reads CASSQGVSSYNEQFF. The rearrangement combines TRBV14 with TRBJ2-1; the D call of TRBD1 rests on TCRdb alone, since no DNA is present to check it. Based on the germline V gene, the CDR1 and CDR2 sequences are SGHDN and FVKESK. Counted from cysteine to phenylalanine, this CDR3 has 15 amino acids. This entry has no DNA.